Below are 29 T cell receptor beta chains sequenced from a single sample in a study of CXCR3-negative and CXCR3-positive naive CD8 T cells. The method, 5' RACE with UMI labels, was used to prepare the TRB cDNA libraries. TCRdb derives one entry per CDR3 protein from the 5' RACE reads, leaving out DNA. The table counts 25,000 to 35,000 distinct CDR3 sequences; about 9.4% lies in the top ten. Sequenced material: memory CD8+ T cells from blood. These receptor sequences come from a human donor in good health. Some clones in this sample may be carry-over from other donors' samples.

V is TRBV4-3 and J is TRBJ1-1. Germline V gives CDR1 LGHNA, CDR2 YSLEER. This CDR3 is 17 amino acids long. CDR3 loop: CASSQDKEGRTNTEAFF.

The J gene is TRBJ1-2, the V gene TRBV20-1; TCRdb proposes TRBD1, but this gene call is untestable without DNA. This CDR3 comprises 16 residues. Germline V gene lookup returns CDR1 DFQATT and CDR2 SNEGSKA (reference sequence). CDR3 sequence: CSARVGQTELIYGYTF.

V usage is TRBV20-1 and J usage is TRBJ1-1. This CDR3 has 11 residues. Germline assignment: CDR1 DFQATT and CDR2 SNEGSKA (reference sequence). CDR3 region: CSATGRGEAFF.

The chain couples TRBV5-6 to TRBJ2-3; absent DNA, TCRdb's TRBD1 call cannot be checked. Germline assignment: CDR1 SGHDT and CDR2 YYEEEE. The length of the CDR3 is 17 residues. The CDR3 sequence: CASSFPQGAGSSLRQYF.

The CDR3 loop is CATSRDQAGLDNGYTF. V usage is TRBV15 and J usage is TRBJ1-2; the D call of TRBD1 rests on TCRdb alone, since no DNA is present to check it. The CDR3 spans 16 residues. Looked up from germline, CDR1 is LNHNV and CDR2 is YYDKDF (reference sequence).

The chain recombines TRBV5-4 with TRBJ2-7. This CDR3 has 14 residues. From germline, CDR1 is SGHNT and CDR2 YYREEE (reference sequence). CDR3 region: CASSYGTTSYEQYF.

The gene calls are TRBV9 and TRBJ2-3. The length of the CDR3 is 13 residues. The V gene's germline CDR1 is SGDLS and CDR2 YYNGEE. The CDR3 loop is CASGLSSTDTQYF.

CDR3 sequence: CAPDRRAQETQYF. The V and J genes are TRBV15 and TRBJ2-5; TCRdb gives TRBD2 as the D gene, but with no DNA this cannot be confirmed. The CDR3 loop spans 13 amino acids. Germline values: CDR1 LNHNV, CDR2 YYDKDF (reference sequence).

The chain is built from TRBV11-2 and TRBJ2-7; TCRdb selects TRBD2, and the lack of DNA leaves this call unchecked. Germline CDR1 SGHAT, CDR2 FQNNGV. This CDR3 spans 14 amino acids. CDR3 region: CASSWAGRNYEQYF.

V gene TRBV20-1 combines with J gene TRBJ2-3; TCRdb selects TRBD2, and the lack of DNA leaves this call unchecked. The CDR3 covers 14 residues. The germline gives CDR1 DFQATT, CDR2 SNEGSKA (reference sequence). CDR3 sequence: CSARPAGGHDTQYF.

V and J are TRBV14 and TRBJ2-1; TCRdb proposes TRBD2, but this gene call is untestable without DNA. Per the germline V gene, CDR1 is SGHDN and CDR2 is FVKESK. The CDR3 totals 15 residues. CDR3 protein: CASSIAGGPYNEQFF.

The chain links TRBV28 to TRBJ2-2. The length of the CDR3 is 15 residues. Germline V gene lookup returns CDR1 MDHEN and CDR2 SYDVKM. The CDR3 sequence: CASNDPDKNTGELFF.

This chain connects TRBV29-1 to TRBJ2-5; TCRdb designates TRBD2, a call that cannot be tested without DNA. Per the germline V gene, CDR1 is SQVTM and CDR2 is ANQGSEA. CDR3 size: 13 residues. The CDR3 loop reads CSVEPAIAETQYF.

V gene TRBV20-1 combines with J gene TRBJ2-3; TCRdb outputs TRBD2, but without DNA this stays unchecked. CDR1 is DFQATT and CDR2 is SNEGSKA in the germline V gene (reference sequence). The CDR3 sequence is 18 residues long. CDR3 amino acids: CSARDSIAGGLGTDTQYF.

CDR3 in amino acids: CASSYSTPVGYEQYF. The rearrangement uses TRBV6-5 and TRBJ2-7; the D call from TCRdb, TRBD1, cannot be confirmed without DNA. Germline CDR1 reads MNHEY; CDR2 reads SVGAGI. The CDR3 length is 15 residues.

This clonotype registers medium-sized by frequency. The gene calls are TRBV4-2 and TRBJ2-7; as DNA is missing, the TRBD2 call by TCRdb cannot be tested. CDR1 and CDR2 (germline): LGHNA, YNFKEQ. The CDR3 totals 16 residues. This CDR3 reads CASSQDLGSGGNEQYF.

The genes are TRBV4-1 and TRBJ2-1. This CDR3 spans 15 amino acids. Germline assignment: CDR1 MGHRA and CDR2 YSYEKL. The CDR3 loop is CASSQMDSSYNEQFF.

The chain recombines TRBV20-1 with TRBJ2-1; lacking DNA, the TRBD2 call made by TCRdb goes unchecked. Germline-derived CDR1 and CDR2 are DFQATT and SNEGSKA (reference sequence). This CDR3 region has 15 residues. This CDR3 reads CSARPLAGGPNEQFF.

The chain links TRBV19 to TRBJ2-5. Germline V gene lookup returns CDR1 LNHDA and CDR2 SQIVND (reference sequence). The CDR3 is made up of 13 amino acids. The CDR3 is CASSRISWETQYF. The full variable domain, completed using reference TRBV19 and TRBJ2-5, is DGGITQSPKYLFRKEGQNVTLSCEQNLNHDAMYWYRQDPGQGLRLIYYSQIVNDFQKGDIAEGYSVSREKKESFPLTVTSAQKNPTAFYLCASSRISWETQYFGPGTRLLVL.

This rearrangement joins TRBV5-3 to TRBJ2-2; lacking DNA, the TRBD2 call made by TCRdb goes unchecked. TRBV5-3 is noted as an ORF with a role that remains uncertain. This CDR3 has 19 amino acids. This CDR3 is CARSLFSPSGGPSTGELFF.

This chain's CDR3 is CASNGQGNEQYF. The chain joins TRBV7-9 to TRBJ2-7; TCRdb returns TRBD1, unconfirmable since there is no DNA. CDR3 length: 12 residues. The V gene's germline CDR1 is SEHNR and CDR2 FQNEAQ (reference sequence).

V usage is TRBV20-1 and J usage is TRBJ2-7; TCRdb indicates TRBD1, and absent DNA this call remains unverified. The CDR3 has 13 amino acids. Germline CDR1 is DFQATT and CDR2 is SNEGSKA (reference sequence). CDR3 sequence reads: CSAPGQGIHEQYF.

The chain couples TRBV7-9 to TRBJ2-2; TCRdb's D gene call, TRBD2, goes unchecked for lack of DNA. There are 14 residues in the CDR3. Germline V gives CDR1 SEHNR, CDR2 FQNEAQ (reference sequence). The CDR3 sequence: CASSSRMAPGELFF.

This chain joins TRBV27 and TRBJ2-3; without DNA, the TCRdb call of TRBD1 cannot be checked. CDR1 and CDR2 from the germline V gene are MNHEY and SMNVEV (reference sequence). This CDR3 has 12 residues. The CDR3 region is CATSRGTDTQYF.

The V call is TRBV28, the J call TRBJ2-1; TCRdb selects TRBD1, and the lack of DNA leaves this call unchecked. This CDR3 comprises 15 residues. Germline assignment: CDR1 MDHEN and CDR2 SYDVKM. The CDR3 sequence: CASSGVMGVYNEQFF.

This chain connects TRBV4-1 to TRBJ1-1. The CDR3 has 14 amino acids. Germline V lookup: CDR1 MGHRA, CDR2 YSYEKL. CDR3: CASSQEPGGTEAFF.

This chain connects TRBV4-2 to TRBJ2-7; there is no DNA to check the TCRdb D call of TRBD1. Germline V lookup: CDR1 LGHNA, CDR2 YNFKEQ. The CDR3 totals 15 residues. CDR3 amino acids: CASSQDPGQGYEQYF.

This chain connects TRBV6-5 to TRBJ2-1; checking the TCRdb D call of TRBD1 is not possible without DNA. Germline CDR1 is MNHEY and CDR2 is SVGAGI. The CDR3 spans 11 residues. The chain's CDR3 is CASSRDGEQFF.

V and J are TRBV19 and TRBJ2-2; TCRdb's D call, TRBD1, is unchecked because there is no DNA. This CDR3 is built from 13 residues. CDR1 LNHDA and CDR2 SQIVND come from the germline V gene (reference sequence). The CDR3 loop reads CASGTLPPGELFF. Drawing the rest from reference TRBV19 and TRBJ2-2, the complete variable domain is DGGITQSPKYLFRKEGQNVTLSCEQNLNHDAMYWYRQDPGQGLRLIYYSQIVNDFQKGDIAEGYSVSREKKESFPLTVTSAQKNPTAFYLCASGTLPPGELFFGEGSRLTVL.